Below, 32 T cell receptor beta chains from the same sample are listed, as sequenced in a study of blood T cell repertoires in COVID-19. Here immunoSEQ multiplex PCR was the method, and the copy in TCRdb shows in-frame clones only, minus some. The table has some 300,000 clones, over 85% seen once. The sequencing sample was made of peripheral blood. These receptors were obtained from a woman between 25 and 40 years old with COVID-19, enrolled during active disease.

The chain links TRBV7-6 to TRBJ2-2; the match to TRBD2 covers 9 bases. J was trimmed by 4 bases and V by 3 bases; bases with no gene match: 6. The CDR3 sequence is 16 residues long. In germline, CDR1 is SGHVS, CDR2 FNYEAQ. The CDR3 loop is CASSFIAGGLTGELFF. For the CDR3, the DNA is TGTGCCAGCAGCTTTATCGCGGGGGGGCTCACCGGGGAGCTGTTTTTT.

The chain is built from TRBV24-1 and TRBJ2-1, with D unresolved. The germline CDR1 and CDR2 sequences are KGHDR and SFDVKD. CDR3 length: 14 residues. The V end was cut by 1 base, the J end by 10 bases, with 13 bases between. DNA of the CDR3: TGTGCCACCAGTGATTTCAAAAAGCGCGCCGAGCAGTTCTTC. Translating it yields CATSDFKKRAEQFF.

The chain carries TRBV29-1 and TRBJ2-2, with D possibly TRBD1 on 5 matching bases. From germline, CDR1 is SQVTM and CDR2 ANQGSEA. The CDR3 totals 12 residues. Trimming stripped 7 bases from V and 6 bases from J, with 12 bases between. CDR3 coding DNA: TGCAGCGCTCCAGGGCCATCCGGGGAGCTGTTTTTT. Translated: CSAPGPSGELFF.

The rearrangement joins TRBV19 to TRBJ1-1; 9 bases fit TRBD1. Germline CDR1 reads LNHDA; CDR2 reads SQIVND (reference sequence). The length of the CDR3 is 14 residues. V was clipped by 4 bases and J by 6 bases; unmatched bases: 6. In nucleotides, the CDR3 is TGTGCCAGTAGTACTGGGACAGGGTTGGCTGAAGCTTTCTTT. It is translated as CASSTGTGLAEAFF.

This sequence joins TRBV10-1 and TRBJ2-3; possibly TRBD2 for D (5 bases). The CDR3 extends over 14 amino acids. Trimming stripped 5 bases from V and 2 bases from J, with 11 bases between. Germline CDR1 is WNHNN and CDR2 is SYGVQD (reference sequence). CDR3 in DNA: TGCGCCAGCAGTTCGGGGTGGAACACAGATACGCAGTATTTT. Its translation is CASSSGWNTDTQYF.

Comment on this clone: The identical CDR3 is also encoded by other nucleotide sequences in the sample. The J gene is TRBJ2-1, the V gene TRBV7-2, with 8 bases matching TRBD1. The V and J ends lost 5 bases and 3 bases, in that order; junction bases with no gene match: 6. CDR1 SGHTA and CDR2 FQGNSA come from the germline V gene. The length of the CDR3 is 15 residues. The CDR3: CASSLDRGGYNEQFF. DNA for the CDR3: TGTGCCAGCAGCCTTGACAGGGGTGGCTACAATGAGCAGTTCTTC. Using reference TRBV7-2 and TRBJ2-1 for the parts outside the CDR3, the full variable domain is GAGVSQSPSNKVTEKGKDVELRCDPISGHTALYWYRQSLGQGLEFLIYFQGNSAPDKSGLPSDRFSAERTGGSVSTLTIQRTQQEDSAVYLCASSLDRGGYNEQFFGPGTRLTVL.

This clone was seen once. This chain uses TRBV5-4 with TRBJ2-7, with D tentatively TRBD1 (6 bases). Germline assignment: CDR1 SGHNT and CDR2 YYREEE (reference sequence). The CDR3 has 16 amino acids. V lost 1 base to trimming and J lost 0 bases, with 14 bases between them. CDR3 nucleotide sequence: TGTGCCAGCAGCTTGTCTGGGGGCCTGAGCTCCTACGAGCAGTACTTC. Translating gives CASSLSGGLSSYEQYF.

This clone has just a few counts. CDR3: CASSLEQGAYEQYF. CDR3 nucleotide sequence: TGTGCCAGCAGCTTGGAACAGGGGGCCTACGAGCAGTACTTC. The chain uses TRBV5-6 and TRBJ2-7; TRBD1 matches 8 bases. Germline-derived CDR1 and CDR2 are SGHDT and YYEEEE. With 0 bases clipped from V and 2 bases from J, the junction kept 1 base outside the gene matches. The CDR3 covers 14 residues.

This chain links TRBV7-9 with TRBJ2-3; 8 bases match TRBD1. CDR3 size: 16 residues. Germline V gene sequence: CDR1 SEHNR, CDR2 FQNEAQ (reference sequence). V lost 5 bases to trimming and J lost 0 bases; unmatched junction nucleotides: 7. CDR3 sequence (DNA): TGTGCCAGCAGCATTTGGACAGGGATAAGCACAGATACGCAGTATTTT. This encodes CASSIWTGISTDTQYF.

In nucleotides, the CDR3 is TGCGCCAGCAGCTTCCCCCCGAGTGAGCAGTTCTTC. Protein: CASSFPPSEQFF. The chain uses TRBV4-1 and TRBJ2-1; D gene ambiguous. The CDR3 consists of 12 residues. V was shortened by 5 bases and J by 9 bases, with 11 bases between the two germline ends. CDR1 and CDR2 from the germline V gene are MGHRA and YSYEKL.

The CDR3: CSAPGDNGYTF. The DNA of the CDR3 is TGCAGCGCACCAGGGGATAATGGCTACACCTTC. The rearrangement uses TRBV29-1 and TRBJ1-2; weak D call: TRBD1 (6 bases). This CDR3 comprises 11 residues. The germline V gene encodes CDR1 SQVTM and CDR2 ANQGSEA. Trimming cost V 7 bases and J 6 bases, with 12 bases left between them.

The chain recombines TRBV12-5 with TRBJ2-1; no reliable D call. This CDR3 contains 14 residues. Trimming removed 0 bases from V and 8 bases from J, with 11 bases in between. Germline V lookup: CDR1 LGHNT, CDR2 FRNRAP. Written as DNA, the CDR3 is TGTGCTAGTGGTTTGGTACTGCCTGGGCATGAGCAGTTCTTC. It encodes CASGLVLPGHEQFF.

The chain uses TRBV5-1 and TRBJ2-1, with 9 bases identical to TRBD1. The V and J ends lost 2 bases and 0 bases, in that order; junction bases with no gene match: 3. The CDR3 length is 16 residues. CDR1 and CDR2 from the germline V gene are SGHRS and YFSETQ. In nucleotides, the CDR3 is TGCGCCAGCAGCTTCGGGACAGGGAGCTCCTACAATGAGCAGTTCTTC. Its protein is CASSFGTGSSYNEQFF.

The J gene is TRBJ1-4, the V gene TRBV5-1; unclear D gene. Germline CDR1 reads SGHRS; CDR2 reads YFSETQ. The germline V and J ends were trimmed by 4 bases and 0 bases, with 16 bases remaining between them. The CDR3 extends over 17 amino acids. The DNA of the CDR3 is TGCGCCAGCAGCCGGAGAGCGGGTCAAGCAACTAATGAAAAACTGTTTTTT. It encodes CASSRRAGQATNEKLFF.

The chain combines TRBV2 with TRBJ1-1; 7 nucleotides line up with TRBD1. Germline lookup yields CDR1 SNHLY and CDR2 FYNNEI. The ends lost 6 bases at V and 1 base at J; junction bases unmatched: 8. The CDR3 totals 15 residues. The CDR3 spells CASRHWDRTNTEAFF. CDR3 DNA: TGTGCCAGCAGGCACTGGGACAGAACGAACACTGAAGCTTTCTTT.

The chain couples TRBV7-2 to TRBJ1-2, with 9 bases fitting TRBD1. Germline-derived CDR1 and CDR2 are SGHTA and FQGNSA. Trimming removed 0 bases from V and 2 bases from J; junction bases left unmatched: 4. CDR3 length: 16 residues. In DNA, the CDR3 is TGTGCCAGCAGCTTAGCCGGGACAGGGAGAAACTATGGCTACACCTTC. Translating gives CASSLAGTGRNYGYTF.

CDR3 sequence: CASSILQTGSSYNSPLHF. In DNA, the CDR3 is TGTGCCAGTAGTATTCTGCAAACAGGGAGCTCCTATAATTCACCCCTCCACTTT. The chain recombines TRBV19 with TRBJ1-6; TRBD1 might be the D (6 bases). Germline loops: CDR1 LNHDA, CDR2 SQIVND (reference sequence). The CDR3 spans 18 residues. V was pared by 3 bases and J by 0 bases, with 15 bases between.

The chain is built from TRBV5-1 and TRBJ1-1; 10 bases align to TRBD1. In germline, CDR1 is SGHRS, CDR2 YFSETQ. The J segment lost 6 bases and the V segment lost 4 bases, leaving 9 bases of the junction unmatched. This CDR3 has 15 amino acids. The CDR3 spells CASSVGDRGISEAFF. The CDR3 nucleotides are TGCGCCAGCAGCGTGGGGGACAGGGGTATTTCTGAAGCTTTCTTT.

The genes are TRBV18 and TRBJ1-5; D uncertain. The CDR3 runs 14 residues. The ends were cut back, 3 bases at V and 4 bases at J, with 10 bases in the middle. CDR1 and CDR2 from the germline V gene are KGHSH and LQKENI. This chain's CDR3 is CASSPGVLNQPQHF. The DNA of the CDR3 is TGTGCCAGCTCACCCGGGGTCCTAAATCAGCCCCAGCATTTT.

The CDR3 nucleotides read TGTGCCAGCAGCGCGGGGTTAGGAAACACCATATATTTT. Protein: CASSAGLGNTIYF. J is TRBJ1-3 and V is TRBV5-4; D is undetermined. The CDR3 is made up of 13 amino acids. Trimming took off 4 bases at V and 4 bases at J, with 9 bases between the two ends. Per germline, CDR1 SGHNT and CDR2 YYREEE (reference sequence).

The chain is built from TRBV6-5 and TRBJ2-2; possible D gene TRBD2, 6 bases. The CDR3 covers 16 residues. Germline V lookup: CDR1 MNHEY, CDR2 SVGAGI. The V end lost 0 bases, the J end lost 1 base, and 9 bases lay between the germline ends. This CDR3 is CASSYSWDLNTGELFF. In nucleotides, the CDR3 is TGTGCCAGCAGTTACTCGTGGGACTTGAACACCGGGGAGCTGTTTTTT.

The V call is TRBV7-3, the J call TRBJ2-3; 8 bases align to TRBD2. The CDR3 spans 15 residues. Losses at the gene ends were 4 bases for V and 4 bases for J; bases not matched to a gene: 7. Germline V gene sequence: CDR1 SGHTA, CDR2 FQGTGA. CDR3 amino acids: CASSSNPGGSDTQYF. In DNA form, the CDR3 reads TGTGCCAGCAGCTCCAATCCGGGGGGGTCAGATACGCAGTATTTT.

J is TRBJ2-3 and V is TRBV4-2; 9 bases fit TRBD1. The CDR3 length is 14 residues. The trim removed 1 base at V and 11 bases at J, leaving 7 bases unmatched. In germline, CDR1 is LGHNA, CDR2 YNFKEQ. The CDR3 DNA follows: TGTGCCAGCAGCCAAGTTGTCCCGGGACAGGGGCAGTATTTT. This sequence encodes CASSQVVPGQGQYF.

The rearrangement joins TRBV5-6 to TRBJ1-2, with D possibly matching TRBD1 (6 bases). The germline gives CDR1 SGHDT, CDR2 YYEEEE. The CDR3 is made up of 13 amino acids. V lost 4 bases to trimming and J lost 4 bases, with 11 bases between them. Here the CDR3 DNA reads TGTGCCAGCAGCCTAGGGGGAGTCTATGGCTACACCTTC. The encoded protein is CASSLGGVYGYTF.

The chain has TRBV3-1 (or the pseudogene TRBV3-2) and TRBJ1-1; TRBD1 matches 10 bases. With V trimmed by 4 bases and J by 1 base, 3 bases remained unmatched. In germline, CDR1 is LGHDT, CDR2 YNNKEL (reference sequence). The CDR3 runs 15 residues. The CDR3, as DNA: TGTGCCAGCAGCCCGGGACAGGGGAGGAACACTGAAGCTTTCTTT. Translated, it gives CASSPGQGRNTEAFF.

This clone has a handful of counts. This sequence joins TRBV12-3 or TRBV12-4 and TRBJ2-2; maybe TRBD2 (6 bases). The V end lost 6 bases, the J end lost 5 bases, and 10 bases lay between the germline ends. The CDR3 contains 13 residues. The CDR3 DNA sequence: TGTGCCAGCAGGGCGGGGTGGACCGGGGAGCTGTTTTTT. It encodes CASRAGWTGELFF.

The chain is built from TRBV30 and TRBJ1-5, with D tentatively TRBD1 (6 bases). The V gene lost 2 bases and the J gene lost 0 bases, with 11 bases spanning the gap. The CDR3 runs 15 residues. Per germline, CDR1 GTSNPN and CDR2 SVGIG (reference sequence). In DNA, the CDR3 is TGTGCCTGGAGTTCAATAGGGGGTAGCAATCAGCCCCAGCATTTT. The encoded protein is CAWSSIGGSNQPQHF.

The V call is TRBV9, the J call TRBJ2-5; 8 bases are shared with TRBD1. Gene TRBJ2-7 matches the end of the DNA better, so the J call may be wrong. Germline lookup yields CDR1 SGDLS and CDR2 YYNGEE. The CDR3 loop spans 15 amino acids. The CDR3 sequence: CASSVATGEGYEQYF. Written as DNA, the CDR3 is TGTGCCAGCAGCGTAGCGACAGGGGAAGGATACGAGCAGTACTTC.

V is TRBV7-8 and J is TRBJ1-1; the D is unclear. The CDR3 is 15 residues long. V was pared by 1 base and J by 5 bases, with 14 bases between. CDR1 SGHVS and CDR2 FQNEAQ come from the germline V gene. CDR3 nucleotides: TGTGCCAGCAGCTTAGGAGTATCTCGGGGAACTGAAGCTTTCTTT. Translated, it gives CASSLGVSRGTEAFF.

The rearrangement uses TRBV7-9 and TRBJ1-1; no clear D gene. Trimming pared 1 base from V and 6 bases from J, leaving 12 bases between. The CDR3 sequence is 14 residues long. Germline-derived CDR1 and CDR2 are SEHNR and FQNEAQ (reference sequence). This CDR3 is CASSLVPRSAEAFF. DNA of the CDR3: TGTGCCAGCAGCTTAGTCCCCCGGTCGGCTGAAGCTTTCTTT.

This clone was detected only once. Mismatch with germline at one junction end may stem from a read error. As DNA, the CDR3 is TGTGCCAGCAGCTTGGAGTGGGTATTAGCGGGGGGACATTTT. Translating gives CASSLEWVLAGGHF. This chain links TRBV5-5 with TRBJ2-3, with TRBD2 matching over 10 bases. Germline V gene sequence: CDR1 SGHKS, CDR2 YYEKEE (reference sequence). This CDR3 contains 14 residues.

This chain links TRBV15 with TRBJ1-2, with D possibly being TRBD1 (6 bases). The ends were cut back, 1 base at V and 5 bases at J, with 14 bases in the middle. This CDR3 has 15 residues. Germline V lookup: CDR1 LNHNV, CDR2 YYDKDF (reference sequence). The DNA of the CDR3 is TGTGCCACCAGCAGAGGCAGGGGTACTCAGTATGGCTACACCTTC. This sequence encodes CATSRGRGTQYGYTF.